This TCR beta chain was recovered during a study of blood T cell repertoires in COVID-19. This clone was seen a handful of times. CDR1 is LGHDT, CDR2 YNNKEL, per germline (reference sequence). The junction had 13 bases not matched to a gene; V was cut back by 4 bases and J by 7 bases. The CDR3 is 18 amino acids. This table comes from immunoSEQ multiplex PCR, and its TCRdb copy is limited to in-frame clones, with some not included. This sample has some 60,000 clones, with 65% to 90% found just once. The sequence derives from a woman aged 80 or over with active or convalescent COVID-19. Sequenced: peripheral blood. V usage is TRBV3-1 (or the pseudogene TRBV3-2) and J usage is TRBJ2-5; 15 nucleotides match TRBD2. CDR3 amino acids: CASSLGLAGGRIKGTQYF. The CDR3 DNA follows: TGTGCCAGCAGCCTGGGACTAGCGGGGGGCAGGATTAAGGGGACCCAGTACTTC.